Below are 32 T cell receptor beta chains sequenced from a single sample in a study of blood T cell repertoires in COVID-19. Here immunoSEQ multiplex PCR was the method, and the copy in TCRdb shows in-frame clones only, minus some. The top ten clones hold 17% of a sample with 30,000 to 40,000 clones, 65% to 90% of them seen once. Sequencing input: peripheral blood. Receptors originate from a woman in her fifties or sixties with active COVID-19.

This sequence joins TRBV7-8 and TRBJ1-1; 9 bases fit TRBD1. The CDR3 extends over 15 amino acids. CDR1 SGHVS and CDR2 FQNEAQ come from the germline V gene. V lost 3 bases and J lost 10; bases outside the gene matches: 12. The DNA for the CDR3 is TGTGCCAGCAGCTTTTCCGGGACAGGGAATAAATTAGCTTTCTTT. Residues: CASSFSGTGNKLAFF.

The CDR3 DNA sequence: TGTGCCAGCTCAAGATCCGGGTCCCTCTACGAGCAGTACTTC. It translates to CASSRSGSLYEQYF. This sequence joins TRBV18 and TRBJ2-7; D gene ambiguous. There are 14 residues in the CDR3. The V and J ends lost 5 bases and 3 bases respectively, with 14 bases between them. Germline V gives CDR1 KGHSH, CDR2 LQKENI.

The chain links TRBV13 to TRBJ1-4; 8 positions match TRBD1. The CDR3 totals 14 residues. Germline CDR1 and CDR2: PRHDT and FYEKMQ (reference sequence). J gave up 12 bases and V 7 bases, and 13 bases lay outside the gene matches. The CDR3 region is CASTVYQGADQLFF. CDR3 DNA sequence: TGTGCCAGCACCGTCTATCAGGGGGCCGATCAACTGTTTTTT.

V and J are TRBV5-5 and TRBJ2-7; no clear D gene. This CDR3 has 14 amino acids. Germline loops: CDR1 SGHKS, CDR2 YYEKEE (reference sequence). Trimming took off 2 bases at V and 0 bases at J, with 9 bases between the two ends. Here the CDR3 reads CASSFHLSSYEQYF. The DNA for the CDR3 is TGTGCCAGCAGCTTCCACTTGAGCTCCTACGAGCAGTACTTC.

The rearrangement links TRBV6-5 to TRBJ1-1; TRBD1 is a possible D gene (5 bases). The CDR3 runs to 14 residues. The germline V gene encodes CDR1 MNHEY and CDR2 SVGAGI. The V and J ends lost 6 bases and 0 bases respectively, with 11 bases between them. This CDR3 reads CASRDPTVNTEAFF. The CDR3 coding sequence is TGTGCCAGCAGGGACCCGACAGTGAACACTGAAGCTTTCTTT.

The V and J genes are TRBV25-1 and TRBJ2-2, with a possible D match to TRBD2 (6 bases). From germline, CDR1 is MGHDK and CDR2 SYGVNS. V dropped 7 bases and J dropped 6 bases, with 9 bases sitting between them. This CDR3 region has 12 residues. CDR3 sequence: CASIAGPGELFF. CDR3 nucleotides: TGTGCCAGCATTGCGGGGCCCGGGGAGCTGTTTTTT.

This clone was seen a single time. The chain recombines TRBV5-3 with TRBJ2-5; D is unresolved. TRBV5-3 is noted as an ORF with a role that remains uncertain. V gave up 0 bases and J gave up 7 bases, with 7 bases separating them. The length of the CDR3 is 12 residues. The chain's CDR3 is CARSLAFGTQYF. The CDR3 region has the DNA TGTGCCAGAAGCTTGGCCTTCGGGACCCAGTACTTC.

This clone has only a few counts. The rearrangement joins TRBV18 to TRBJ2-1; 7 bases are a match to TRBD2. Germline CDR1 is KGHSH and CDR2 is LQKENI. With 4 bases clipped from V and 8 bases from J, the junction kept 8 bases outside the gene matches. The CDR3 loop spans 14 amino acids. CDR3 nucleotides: TGTGCCAGCTCACTAGGACTAGGATGGGATGAGCAGTTCTTC. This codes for CASSLGLGWDEQFF.

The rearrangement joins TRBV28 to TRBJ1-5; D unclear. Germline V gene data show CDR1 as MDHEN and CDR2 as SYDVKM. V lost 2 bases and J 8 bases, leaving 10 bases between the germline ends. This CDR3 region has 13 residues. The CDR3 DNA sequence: TGTGCCAGCAGTTTACTAGTCGCGGAGCCCCAGCATTTT. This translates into CASSLLVAEPQHF.

This CDR3 is CAISGGRGRPRTYNEQFF. In DNA, the CDR3 is TGTGCCATCAGTGGCGGCAGGGGGCGTCCCAGGACCTACAATGAGCAGTTCTTC. This chain joins TRBV10-3 and TRBJ2-1; 8 nucleotides line up with TRBD1. Germline V gives CDR1 ENHRY, CDR2 SYGVKD. After removal of 4 bases from V and 2 bases from J, the junction contained 13 bases not matched to a gene. This CDR3 has 18 amino acids.

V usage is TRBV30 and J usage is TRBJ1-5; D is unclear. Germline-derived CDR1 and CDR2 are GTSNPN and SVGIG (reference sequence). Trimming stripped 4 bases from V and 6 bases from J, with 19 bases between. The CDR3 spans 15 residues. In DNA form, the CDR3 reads TGTGCCTGGAATTTAGACGGAAAAAGCGGTCAGCCCCAGCATTTT. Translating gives CAWNLDGKSGQPQHF.

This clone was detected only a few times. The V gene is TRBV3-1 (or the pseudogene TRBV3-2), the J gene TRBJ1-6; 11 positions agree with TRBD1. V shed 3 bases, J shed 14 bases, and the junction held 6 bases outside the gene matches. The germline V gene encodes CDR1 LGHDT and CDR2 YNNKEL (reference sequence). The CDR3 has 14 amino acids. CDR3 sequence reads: CASSQWDRGISLHF. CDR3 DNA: TGTGCCAGCAGCCAGTGGGACAGGGGGATTTCCCTCCACTTT.

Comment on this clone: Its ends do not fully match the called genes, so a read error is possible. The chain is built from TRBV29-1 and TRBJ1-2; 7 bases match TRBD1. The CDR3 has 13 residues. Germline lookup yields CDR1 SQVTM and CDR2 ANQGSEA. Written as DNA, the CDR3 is TGCAGCGCTGAAACAGGGGTTTGGAGTGGCTACACCTTC. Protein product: CSAETGVWSGYTF.

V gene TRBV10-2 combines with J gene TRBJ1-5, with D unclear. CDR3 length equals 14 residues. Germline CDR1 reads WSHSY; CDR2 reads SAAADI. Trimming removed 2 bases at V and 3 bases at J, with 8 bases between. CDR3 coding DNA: TGCGCCAGCAGTGAGATGGCAGTCAATCAGCCCCAGCATTTT. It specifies CASSEMAVNQPQHF.

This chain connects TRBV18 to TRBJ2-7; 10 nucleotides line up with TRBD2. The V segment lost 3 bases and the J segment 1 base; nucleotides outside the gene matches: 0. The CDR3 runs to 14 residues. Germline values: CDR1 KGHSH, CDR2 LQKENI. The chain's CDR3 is CASSPSGRSYEQYF. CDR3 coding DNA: TGTGCCAGCTCACCTAGCGGGAGGTCCTACGAGCAGTACTTC.

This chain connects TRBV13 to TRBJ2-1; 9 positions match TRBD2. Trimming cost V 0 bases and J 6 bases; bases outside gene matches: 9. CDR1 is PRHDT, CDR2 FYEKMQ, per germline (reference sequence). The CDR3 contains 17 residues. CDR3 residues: CASSLGAPGLAANEQFF. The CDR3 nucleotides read TGTGCCAGCAGCTTAGGGGCGCCGGGACTAGCTGCCAATGAGCAGTTCTTC.

The CDR3 protein is CASSQGVGRGSYEQYF. The CDR3 nucleotides read TGTGCCAGCAGCCAGGGGGTGGGACGGGGCTCCTACGAGCAGTACTTC. The V gene is TRBV5-5, the J gene TRBJ2-7, with 7 bases aligning to TRBD1. Per the germline V gene, CDR1 is SGHKS and CDR2 is YYEKEE (reference sequence). J was trimmed by 0 bases and V by 4 bases; bases with no gene match: 10. The CDR3 is 16 amino acids.

DNA for the CDR3: TGTGCCAGCAGTCTTGACAGAGACTATGGCTACACCTTC. Translated: CASSLDRDYGYTF. The V call is TRBV27, the J call TRBJ1-2; D perhaps matches TRBD1 (5 bases). The CDR3 has 13 amino acids. Trimming removed 5 bases from V and 3 bases from J, with 10 bases in between. Germline V gives CDR1 MNHEY, CDR2 SMNVEV (reference sequence).

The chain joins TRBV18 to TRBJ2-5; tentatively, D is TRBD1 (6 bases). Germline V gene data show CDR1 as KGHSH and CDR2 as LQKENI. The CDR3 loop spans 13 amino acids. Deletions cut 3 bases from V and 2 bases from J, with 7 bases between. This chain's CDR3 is CASSPQGQETQYF. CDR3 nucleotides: TGTGCCAGCTCACCCCAGGGGCAAGAGACCCAGTACTTC.

The CDR3 region is CASSQLTNEQFF. The CDR3, as DNA: TGCGCCAGCAGCCAACTCACTAATGAGCAGTTCTTC. The V gene is TRBV4-1, the J gene TRBJ2-1; D remains ambiguous. CDR1 and CDR2 (germline): MGHRA, YSYEKL. This CDR3 is 12 amino acids long. V dropped 2 bases and J dropped 7 bases, with 6 bases sitting between them.

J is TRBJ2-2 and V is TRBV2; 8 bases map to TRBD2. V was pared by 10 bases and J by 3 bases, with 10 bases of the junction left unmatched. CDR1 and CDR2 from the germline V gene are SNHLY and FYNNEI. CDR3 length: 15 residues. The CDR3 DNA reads TGTGCCATTCCCACACCAGCGGGGGACACCGGGGAGCTGTTTTTT. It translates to CAIPTPAGDTGELFF.

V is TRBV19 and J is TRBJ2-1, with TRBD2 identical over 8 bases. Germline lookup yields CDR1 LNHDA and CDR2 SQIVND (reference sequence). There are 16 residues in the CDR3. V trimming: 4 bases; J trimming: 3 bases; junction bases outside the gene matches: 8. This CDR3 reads CASSTQSGSIYNEQFF. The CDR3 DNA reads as TGTGCCAGTAGTACCCAGAGCGGGAGTATCTACAATGAGCAGTTCTTC.

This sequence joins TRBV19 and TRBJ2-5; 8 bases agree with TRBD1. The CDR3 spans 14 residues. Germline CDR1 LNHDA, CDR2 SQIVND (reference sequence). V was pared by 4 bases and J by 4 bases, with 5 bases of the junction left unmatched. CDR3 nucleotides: TGTGCCAGTAGTACAACAGGGGGTGGAGAGACCCAGTACTTC. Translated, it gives CASSTTGGGETQYF. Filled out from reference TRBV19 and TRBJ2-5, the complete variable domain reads DGGITQSPKYLFRKEGQNVTLSCEQNLNHDAMYWYRQDPGQGLRLIYYSQIVNDFQKGDIAEGYSVSREKKESFPLTVTSAQKNPTAFYLCASSTTGGGETQYFGPGTRLLVL.

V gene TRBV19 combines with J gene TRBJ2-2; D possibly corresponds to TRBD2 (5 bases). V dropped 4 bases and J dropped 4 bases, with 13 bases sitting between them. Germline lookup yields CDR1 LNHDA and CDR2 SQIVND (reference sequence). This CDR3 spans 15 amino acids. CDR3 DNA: TGTGCCAGTAGTACCGGAGCGGACCTCACCGGGGAGCTGTTTTTT. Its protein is CASSTGADLTGELFF.

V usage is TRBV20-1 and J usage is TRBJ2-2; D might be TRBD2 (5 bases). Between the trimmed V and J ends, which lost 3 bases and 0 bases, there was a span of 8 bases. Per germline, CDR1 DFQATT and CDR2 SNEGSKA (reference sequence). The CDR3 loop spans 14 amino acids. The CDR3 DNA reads TGCAGTGCTAGTTTCGGGGCGAACACCGGGGAGCTGTTTTTT. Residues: CSASFGANTGELFF.

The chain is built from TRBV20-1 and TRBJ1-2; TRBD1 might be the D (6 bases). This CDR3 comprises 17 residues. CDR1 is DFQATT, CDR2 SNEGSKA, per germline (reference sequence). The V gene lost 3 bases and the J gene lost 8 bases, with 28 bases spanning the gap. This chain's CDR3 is CSASSGRGLSGDRGYTF. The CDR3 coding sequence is TGCAGTGCTAGTTCTGGGCGGGGGCTATCCGGGGATAGGGGCTACACCTTC.

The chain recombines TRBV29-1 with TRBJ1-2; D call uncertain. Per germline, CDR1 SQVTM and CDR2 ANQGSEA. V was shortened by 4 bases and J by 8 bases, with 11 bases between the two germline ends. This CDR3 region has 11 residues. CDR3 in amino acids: CSVATLGGYTF. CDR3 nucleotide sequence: TGCAGCGTTGCAACACTCGGGGGCTACACCTTC.

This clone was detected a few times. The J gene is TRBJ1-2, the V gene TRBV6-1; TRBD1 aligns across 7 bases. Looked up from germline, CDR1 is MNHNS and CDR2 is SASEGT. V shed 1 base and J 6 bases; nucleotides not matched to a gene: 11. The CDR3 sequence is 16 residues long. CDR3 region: CASSEVWDRTRNGYTF. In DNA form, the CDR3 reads TGTGCCAGCAGTGAAGTATGGGACAGAACCCGAAATGGCTACACCTTC.

This CDR3 is CASRTGQGITGELFF. The DNA for the CDR3 is TGTGCCAGTAGAACGGGACAGGGGATCACCGGGGAGCTGTTTTTT. The chain is built from TRBV19 and TRBJ2-2, with TRBD1 matching over 10 bases. The CDR3 covers 15 residues. The junction had 5 bases not matched to a gene; V was cut back by 6 bases and J by 4 bases. Germline assignment: CDR1 LNHDA and CDR2 SQIVND (reference sequence).

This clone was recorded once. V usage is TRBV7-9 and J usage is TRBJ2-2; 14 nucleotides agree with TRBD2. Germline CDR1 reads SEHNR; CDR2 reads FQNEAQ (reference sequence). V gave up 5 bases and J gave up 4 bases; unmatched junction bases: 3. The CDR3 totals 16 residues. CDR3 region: CASSRGLAGATGELFF. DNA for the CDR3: TGTGCCAGCAGCCGGGGACTAGCGGGGGCCACCGGGGAGCTGTTTTTT.

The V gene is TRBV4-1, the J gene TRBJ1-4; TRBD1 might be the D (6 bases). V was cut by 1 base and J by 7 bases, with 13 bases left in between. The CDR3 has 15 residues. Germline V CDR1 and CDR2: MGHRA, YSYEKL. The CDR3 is CASSQGPRGSEKLFF. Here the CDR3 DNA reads TGCGCCAGCAGCCAAGGTCCCAGGGGTAGTGAAAAACTGTTTTTT.

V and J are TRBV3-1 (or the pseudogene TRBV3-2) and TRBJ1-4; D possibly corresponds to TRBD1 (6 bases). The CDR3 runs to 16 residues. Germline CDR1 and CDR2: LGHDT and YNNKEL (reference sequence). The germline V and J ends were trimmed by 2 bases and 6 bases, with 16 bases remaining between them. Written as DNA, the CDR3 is TGTGCCAGCAGCCAAAGGGGAGGGGGGCATCATGAAAAACTGTTTTTT. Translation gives CASSQRGGGHHEKLFF.